This paragraph reports one TCR beta chain. The antigen is not known. This entry comes from a study of long-term antiretroviral therapy in people with HIV. This was the immunoSEQ v3.0 assay at survey level. Assay: immunoSEQ multiplex PCR; the TCRdb copy retains only in-frame clones and omits some. The sample holds 17,000 or so clones, roughly 90% seen once. CDR1 and CDR2 (germline): SGHNT, YYREEE (reference sequence). CDR3 length: 15 residues. Trimming stripped 0 bases from V and 2 bases from J, with 12 bases between. Study results and limitations: Collection of the blood, which took place between about 2003 and 2018, possibly occurred under older ART regimens. No data were available on ART adherence, viral resistance or therapy changes.

The clonotype originates from a man aged 55-75 years with HIV. The gene calls are TRBV5-4 and TRBJ2-7; D perhaps matches TRBD2 (5 bases). Sequenced here: unsorted PBMCs, sampled 0.3 years after starting antiretroviral therapy. DNA for the CDR3: TGTGCCAGCAGCTTGGGTGCTCAAGCGGCCTACGAGCAGTACTTC. Translating gives CASSLGAQAAYEQYF.